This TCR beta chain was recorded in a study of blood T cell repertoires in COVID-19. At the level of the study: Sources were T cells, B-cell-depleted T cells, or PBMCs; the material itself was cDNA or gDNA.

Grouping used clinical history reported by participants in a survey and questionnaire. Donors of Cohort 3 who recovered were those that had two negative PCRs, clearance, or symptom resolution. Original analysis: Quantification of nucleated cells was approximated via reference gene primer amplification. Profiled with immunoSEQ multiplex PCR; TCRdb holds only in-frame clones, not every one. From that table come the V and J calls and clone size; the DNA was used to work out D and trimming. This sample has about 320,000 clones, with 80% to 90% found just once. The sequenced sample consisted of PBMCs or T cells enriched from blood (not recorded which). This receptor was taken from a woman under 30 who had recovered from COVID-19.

CDR3 coding DNA: TGTGCCAGCAGCCAAGACCCAGGGGGTTCGGGGGAGCAGTTCTTC. It yields the protein CASSQDPGGSGEQFF. J is TRBJ2-1 and V is TRBV4-2, with 7 nucleotides matching TRBD1. This CDR3 contains 15 residues. The V gene end was trimmed by 0 bases and the J gene end by 10 bases; junction bases not matched to a gene: 9. Germline CDR1 is LGHNA and CDR2 is YNFKEQ.